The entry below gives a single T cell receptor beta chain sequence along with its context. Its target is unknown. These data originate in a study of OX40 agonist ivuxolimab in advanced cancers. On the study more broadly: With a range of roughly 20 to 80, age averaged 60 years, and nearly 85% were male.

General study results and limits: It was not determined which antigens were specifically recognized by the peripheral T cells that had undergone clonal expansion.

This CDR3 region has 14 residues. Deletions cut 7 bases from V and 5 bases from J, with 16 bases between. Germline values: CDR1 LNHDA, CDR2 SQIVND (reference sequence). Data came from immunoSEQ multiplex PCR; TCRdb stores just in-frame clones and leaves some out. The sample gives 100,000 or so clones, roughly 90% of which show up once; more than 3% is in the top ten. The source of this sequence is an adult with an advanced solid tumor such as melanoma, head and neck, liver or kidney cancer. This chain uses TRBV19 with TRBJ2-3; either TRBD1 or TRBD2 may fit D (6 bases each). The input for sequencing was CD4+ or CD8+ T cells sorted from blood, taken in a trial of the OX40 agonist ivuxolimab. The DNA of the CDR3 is TGTGCCAGTACGGCCCCAGGGGAGGAAGATACGCAGTATTTT. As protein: CASTAPGEEDTQYF.